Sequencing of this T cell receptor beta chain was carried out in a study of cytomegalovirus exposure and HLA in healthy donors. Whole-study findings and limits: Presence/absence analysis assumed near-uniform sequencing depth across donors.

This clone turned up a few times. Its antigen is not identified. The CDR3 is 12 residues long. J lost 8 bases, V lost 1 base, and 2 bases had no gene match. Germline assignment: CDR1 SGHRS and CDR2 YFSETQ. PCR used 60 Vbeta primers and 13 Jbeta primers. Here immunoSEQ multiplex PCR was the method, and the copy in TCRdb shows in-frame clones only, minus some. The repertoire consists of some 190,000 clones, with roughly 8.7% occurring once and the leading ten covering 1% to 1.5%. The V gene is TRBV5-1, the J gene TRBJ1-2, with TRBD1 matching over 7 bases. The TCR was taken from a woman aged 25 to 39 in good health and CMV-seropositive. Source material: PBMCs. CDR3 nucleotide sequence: TGCGCCAGCAGCTTGCCGGGACAGGGCTACACCTTC. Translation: CASSLPGQGYTF.